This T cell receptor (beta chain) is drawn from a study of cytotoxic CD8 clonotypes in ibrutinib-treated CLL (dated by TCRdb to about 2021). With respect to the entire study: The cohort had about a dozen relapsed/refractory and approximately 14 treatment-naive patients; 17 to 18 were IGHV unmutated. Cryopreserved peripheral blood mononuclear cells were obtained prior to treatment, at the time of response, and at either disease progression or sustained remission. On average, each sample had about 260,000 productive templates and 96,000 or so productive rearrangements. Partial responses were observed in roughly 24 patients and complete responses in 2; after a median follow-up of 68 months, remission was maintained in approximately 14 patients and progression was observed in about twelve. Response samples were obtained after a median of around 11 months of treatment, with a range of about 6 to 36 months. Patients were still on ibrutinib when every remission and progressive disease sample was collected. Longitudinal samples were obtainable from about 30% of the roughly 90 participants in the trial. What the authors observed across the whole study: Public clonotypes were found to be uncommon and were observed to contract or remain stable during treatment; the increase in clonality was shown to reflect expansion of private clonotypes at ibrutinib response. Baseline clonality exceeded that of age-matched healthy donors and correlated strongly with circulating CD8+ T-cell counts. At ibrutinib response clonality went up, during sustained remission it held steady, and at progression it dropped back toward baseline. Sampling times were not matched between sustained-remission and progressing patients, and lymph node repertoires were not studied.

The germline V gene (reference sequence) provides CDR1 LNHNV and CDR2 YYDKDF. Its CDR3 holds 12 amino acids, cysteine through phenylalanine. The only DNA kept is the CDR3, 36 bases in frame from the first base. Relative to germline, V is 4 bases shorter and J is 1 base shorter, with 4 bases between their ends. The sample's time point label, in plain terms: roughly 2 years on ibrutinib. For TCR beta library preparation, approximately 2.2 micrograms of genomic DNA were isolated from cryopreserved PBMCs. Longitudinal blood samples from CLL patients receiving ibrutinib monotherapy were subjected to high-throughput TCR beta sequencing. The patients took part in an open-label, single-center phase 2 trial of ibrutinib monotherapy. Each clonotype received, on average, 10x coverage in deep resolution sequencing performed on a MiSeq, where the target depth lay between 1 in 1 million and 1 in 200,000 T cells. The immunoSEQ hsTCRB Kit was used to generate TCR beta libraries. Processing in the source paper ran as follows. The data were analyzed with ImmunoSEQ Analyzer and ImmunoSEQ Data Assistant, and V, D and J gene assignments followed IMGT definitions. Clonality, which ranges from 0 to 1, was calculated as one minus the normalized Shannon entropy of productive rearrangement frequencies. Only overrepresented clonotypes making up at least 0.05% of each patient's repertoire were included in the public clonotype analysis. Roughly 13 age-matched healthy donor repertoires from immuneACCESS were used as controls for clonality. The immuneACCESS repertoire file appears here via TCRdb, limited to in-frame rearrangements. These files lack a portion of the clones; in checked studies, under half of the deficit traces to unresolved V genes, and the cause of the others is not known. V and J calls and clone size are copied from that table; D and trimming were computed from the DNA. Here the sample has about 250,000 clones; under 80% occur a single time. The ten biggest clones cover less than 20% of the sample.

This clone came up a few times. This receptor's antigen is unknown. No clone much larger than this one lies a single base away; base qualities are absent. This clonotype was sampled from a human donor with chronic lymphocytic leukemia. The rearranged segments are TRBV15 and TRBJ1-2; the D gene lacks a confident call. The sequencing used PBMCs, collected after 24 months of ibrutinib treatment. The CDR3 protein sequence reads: CATSTDNYGYTF. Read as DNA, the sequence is TGTGCCACCAGCACCGATAACTATGGCTACACCTTC.